This T cell receptor beta chain originates from a study of technical replicates of blood from four donors. CDR3 size: 16 residues. V lost 5 bases and J lost 2, with 16 bases in between. CDR1 is LNHDA, CDR2 SQIVND, per germline (reference sequence). Profiled with immunoSEQ multiplex PCR; TCRdb holds only in-frame clones, not every one. This sample has 85,000 to 100,000 clones, with more than 90% found just once. The sample consisted of T cells isolated from PBMCs. The receptor's source is a human donor in good health. The chain joins TRBV19 to TRBJ1-3, with D hard to call. CDR3 sequence: CASSFPPDPTGNTIYF. CDR3 sequence (DNA): TGTGCCAGTAGTTTCCCCCCAGATCCGACTGGAAACACCATATATTTT. Supplemented by reference TRBV19 and TRBJ1-3, the full variable domain reads DGGITQSPKYLFRKEGQNVTLSCEQNLNHDAMYWYRQDPGQGLRLIYYSQIVNDFQKGDIAEGYSVSREKKESFPLTVTSAQKNPTAFYLCASSFPPDPTGNTIYFGEGSWLTVV.